This is a list of T cell receptor beta chains from one sample in a study of OX40 agonist ivuxolimab in advanced cancers. Profiling relied on immunoSEQ multiplex PCR, and the TCRdb table lists in-frame clones only, not all of them. Of 100,000 to 130,000 clones in the sample, under 95% were seen once. The source was CD4+ or CD8+ T cells sorted from blood, collected in a trial of the OX40 agonist ivuxolimab. The receptors originated from an adult with an advanced solid tumor such as melanoma, head and neck, liver or kidney cancer. The CDR3 runs from the conserved cysteine through the conserved F or W. D genes are given only for firm matches. Part of the rows lack a size; the others show once, few, many or a class for expanded clones.

j_gene | d_gene | v_gene | abundance | CDR3aa | CDR3nt
TRBJ1-6 | NA | TRBV18 | NA | CASSPPKGGNSPLHF | TGTGCCAGCTCACCACCGAAAGGGGGGAATTCACCCCTCCACTTT
TRBJ1-2 | NA | TRBV28 | NA | CASSLQSLHYGYTF | TGTGCCAGCAGTTTACAGTCCCTTCACTATGGCTACACCTTC
TRBJ2-2 | TRBD1 | TRBV18 | NA | CASSPADRTGELFF | TGTGCCAGCTCACCTGCGGACAGGACCGGGGAGCTGTTTTTT
TRBJ1-1 | NA | TRBV30 | NA | CAWRLEGSNTEAFF | TGTGCCTGGAGGCTAGAAGGGTCAAACACTGAAGCTTTCTTT
TRBJ2-2 | NA | TRBV6-5 | NA | CASRRTTGELFF | TGTGCCAGCAGACGTACAACCGGGGAGCTGTTTTTT
TRBJ2-3 | TRBD2 | TRBV19 | NA | CASSRVAGGFRDTQYF | TGTGCCAGTAGTAGGGTAGCGGGAGGCTTTAGAGATACGCAGTATTTT
TRBJ2-1 | TRBD2 | TRBV5-1 | NA | CASSPTSGVYNEQFF | TGCGCCAGCAGCCCGACTAGCGGGGTCTACAATGAGCAGTTCTTC
TRBJ2-2 | TRBD1 | TRBV2 | NA | CASATGDTGELFF | TGTGCCAGCGCGACAGGGGACACCGGGGAGCTGTTTTTT
TRBJ1-6 | TRBD1 | TRBV5-8 | NA | CASSTKDRGSSNSPLHF | TGTGCCAGCAGCACAAAAGACAGGGGCTCGAGTAATTCACCCCTCCACTTT
TRBJ1-1 | NA | TRBV18 | NA | CASSPPMGSREEAFF | TGTGCCAGCTCACCACCGATGGGAAGCCGGGAGGAAGCTTTCTTT
TRBJ1-1 | NA | TRBV28 | NA | CASSLPSTVEAFF | TGTGCCAGCAGTTTACCATCGACAGTTGAAGCTTTCTTT
TRBJ2-7 | NA | TRBV7-9 | NA | CASSHTTPGTGWYEQYF | TGTGCCAGCAGCCATACGACCCCCGGGACTGGGTGGTACGAGCAGTACTTC
TRBJ2-1 | TRBD1 | TRBV9 | NA | CASSVEARGNEQFF | TGTGCCAGCAGCGTAGAAGCCAGGGGGAATGAGCAGTTCTTC
TRBJ1-5 | NA | TRBV15 | NA | CATQDGGDQPQHF | TGTGCCACCCAAGATGGGGGGGACCAGCCCCAGCATTTT
TRBJ1-2 | NA | TRBV2 | NA | CASSESRGIGGYTF | TGTGCCAGCAGTGAATCGCGAGGGATCGGGGGCTACACCTTC
TRBJ1-2 | TRBD1 | TRBV11-3 | NA | CASSSGTGAYGYTF | TGTGCCAGCAGCTCCGGGACAGGGGCCTATGGCTACACCTTC
TRBJ1-4 | NA | TRBV2 | once | CASSGRQRRTTNEKLFF | TGTGCCAGCAGTGGACGACAGCGGAGAACAACTAATGAAAAACTGTTTTTT
TRBJ2-3 | TRBD2 | TRBV30 | NA | CAWMSSGTVDTQYF | TGTGCCTGGATGTCTAGCGGGACGGTAGATACGCAGTATTTT
TRBJ2-5 | TRBD1 | TRBV9 | NA | CASSSFSTGGETQYF | TGTGCCAGCAGCTCATTTTCCACAGGGGGAGAGACCCAGTACTTC